This T cell receptor (beta chain) was observed in a study of T cells in localized non-small cell lung cancer. Overall study results and limits: Adjacent lung exhibited a median of approximately 59 among the 100 most abundant tumor clones. A higher density of T cells in blood coincided with extended overall survival. Uninvolved nearby lung showed the greatest T cell clonality, exceeding that found in tumor.

In its sample, this clone was seen a few times. What it binds is not known. The protocol was immunoSEQ multiplex PCR, while the TCRdb copy is restricted to in-frame clones and leaves out a portion. The sample gives thousands of clones, 25% to 35% of which show up once; around 7.5% is in the top ten. Adjacent lung was taken at least 2 cm from the tumor margin, free of atypia. The material sequenced was normal lung tissue next to the tumor, taken before any cancer treatment. This sequence originates from a woman between 35 and 70 years old with stage I lung adenocarcinoma.

Written as DNA, the CDR3 is TGTGCCAGCAACACAGGCCACTATGGCTACACCTTC. Translating gives CASNTGHYGYTF. The chain couples TRBV9 to TRBJ1-2; tentative D call: TRBD1 (5 bases). Germline V CDR1 and CDR2: SGDLS, YYNGEE. CDR3 length: 12 amino acids. The germline V and J ends were trimmed by 6 bases and 3 bases, with 9 bases remaining between them.